This TCR beta chain was obtained from a study of T cell repertoires in cytomegalovirus infection. About the study: In the study, CMV epitopes included recently identified HLA-C-restricted and well-studied HLA-B-restricted ones. Study results and limitations: Across the ex vivo response, the dominant clonotypes were HLA-C-restricted CMV-specific TCR beta clonotypes. Public TCR beta family frequency separated CMV-and-HLA carriers, including in an independent cohort.

TCRdb reanalysed the reads using MiXCR and keeps one entry per CDR3 protein. Of about 830,000 distinct CDR3 sequences listed, less than 35% are singletons. Note on this clonotype: The antigen is undetermined.

The CDR3 runs 18 residues. Per the germline V gene, CDR1 is LNHDA and CDR2 is SQIVND (reference sequence). Deletions cut 4 bases from V and 0 bases from J, with 19 bases between. The receptor was isolated from a human donor in good health (CMV status not recorded). Some clones in this sample may be carry-over from other donors' samples. The chain links TRBV19 to TRBJ1-5; D gene unclear. This specimen consisted of cultured CD8+ T cells from PBMCs, obtained from culture after CMV antigen stimulation. CDR3 amino acids: CASSTYVLAHDSNQPQHF. For the CDR3, the DNA is TGTGCCAGTAGTACCTACGTATTAGCCCATGATAGCAATCAGCCCCAGCATTTT.